This T cell receptor beta chain is from a study of shared clonotypes between healthy human individuals. Across the study: A couple of women and a few men aged 18 to 49 made up the donors.

This CDR3 spans 13 amino acids. Germline assignment: CDR1 SGDLS and CDR2 YYNGEE. Trimming took 4 bases from V and 4 from J, leaving 11 bases between them. Comment on this clone: Its specificity is unknown.

Naive CD8 cells lacked CD45RO, underwent positive selection for CCR7 and left out terminally differentiated effector memory CD45RA+ cells. Caucasian adults residing in Nashville, Tennessee made up all the donors. This table comes from immunoSEQ multiplex PCR, and its TCRdb copy is limited to in-frame clones, with some not included. This table has hundreds of thousands of clones, around 90% appearing once. Overall study results and limits: The study drew on few donors, limiting represented genetic and exposure-history diversity.

The clonotype was recovered from a man aged 25 to 40 in good health. The chain employs TRBV9 and TRBJ2-5; D is uncertain. Sequenced input: naive CD8+ T cells sorted from blood. The CDR3 here is CASSPGDPETQYF. DNA of the CDR3: TGTGCCAGCAGCCCCGGAGATCCAGAGACCCAGTACTTC.